The rows below give T cell receptor beta chains drawn from one sample of a study of blood T cell repertoires in COVID-19. Only in-frame clones appear in the TCRdb table, and some are missing; sequencing was by immunoSEQ multiplex PCR. The table has a few hundred thousand clones, roughly 88% seen once. Sequencing used peripheral blood. Source of these receptors: a man older than 75 with acute or convalescent COVID-19. CDR3s include the opening cysteine and the closing phenylalanine or tryptophan. Fields, in order: J gene, clone size, D gene, V gene, CDR3 protein, CDR3 DNA. D genes are given only for firm matches. Rows give clone size only sometimes, using once, few, many, or a class for an expanded clone.

TRBJ1-2 | . | TRBD1 | TRBV19 | CASRVSTGGNYGYTF | TGTGCCAGTAGGGTATCGACAGGGGGCAACTATGGCTACACCTTC
TRBJ1-4 | . | TRBD1 | TRBV4-2 | CASSQETGAGQGVKLFF | TGTGCCAGCAGCCAAGAAACCGGTGCGGGACAGGGGGTAAAACTGTTTTTT
TRBJ1-6 | . | . | TRBV6-2/TRBV6-3 | CASSQYNNDNSPLHF | TGTGCCAGCAGTCAATACAACAACGATAATTCACCCCTCCACTTT
TRBJ2-1 | . | TRBD2 | TRBV7-3 | CASSPLAGGFPSSYNEQFF | TGTGCCAGCAGCCCACTAGCGGGAGGTTTTCCGAGCTCCTACAATGAGCAGTTCTTC
TRBJ2-7 | . | . | TRBV27 | CASSFSTDAQGEQYF | TGTGCCAGCAGTTTTTCAACAGACGCCCAGGGGGAGCAGTACTTC
TRBJ2-1 | . | TRBD1 | TRBV12-3/TRBV12-4 | CASGGQGKWQFF | TGTGCCAGCGGTGGACAGGGGAAATGGCAGTTCTTC
TRBJ1-1 | . | TRBD1 | TRBV5-5 | CASSWTGGRGNTEAFF | TGTGCCAGCAGCTGGACAGGGGGTAGAGGGAACACTGAAGCTTTCTTT
TRBJ2-1 | . | TRBD2 | TRBV4-3 | CASSQDRMPSGRAQFF | TGCGCCAGCAGCCAAGACAGGATGCCTAGCGGGAGGGCCCAGTTCTTC
TRBJ2-2 | . | . | TRBV18 | CASSPQGGTGELFF | TGTGCCAGCTCACCTCAGGGAGGCACCGGGGAGCTGTTTTTT
TRBJ2-2 | . | . | TRBV18 | CASSPSNGELFF | TGTGCCAGCTCACCCTCTAACGGGGAGCTGTTTTTT
TRBJ2-1 | . | TRBD1 | TRBV7-3 | CASSSRRLQGIENEQFF | TGTGCCAGCAGCTCTCGGCGATTACAGGGGATCGAAAATGAGCAGTTCTTC
TRBJ1-6 | few | TRBD1 | TRBV9 | CASSAQGQNSPLHF | TGTGCCAGCAGCGCACAGGGGCAAAATTCACCCCTCCACTTT
TRBJ1-2 | . | . | TRBV4-3 | CASSQDVNTRNYGYTF | TGCGCCAGCAGCCAAGACGTGAACACCCGTAACTATGGCTACACCTTC
TRBJ2-7 | . | TRBD2 | TRBV6-5 | CASTSGRGYEQYF | TGTGCCAGCACTAGCGGGAGAGGGTACGAGCAGTACTTC
TRBJ1-1 | once | . | TRBV6-1 | CASSEAYRTNTEAFF | TGTGCCAGCAGTGAAGCGTACAGGACGAACACTGAAGCTTTCTTT
TRBJ2-5 | . | TRBD1 | TRBV9 | CASSVQGDQETQYF | TGTGCCAGCAGCGTTCAGGGGGACCAAGAGACCCAGTACTTC
TRBJ1-2 | . | TRBD1 | TRBV24-1 | CATSDRSGTGIYGYTF | TGTGCCACCAGTGACCGATCAGGGACAGGAATCTATGGCTACACCTTC
TRBJ2-3 | . | TRBD2 | TRBV7-2 | CASSLGDRLAGTDTQYF | TGTGCCAGCAGCTTAGGAGACCGACTAGCGGGCACAGATACGCAGTATTTT
TRBJ1-2 | . | . | TRBV18 | CASSPLLVGYSRDMMNYGYTF | TGTGCCAGCTCACCACTCTTAGTTGGGTACAGCCGGGACATGATGAACTATGGCTACACCTTC
TRBJ2-3 | . | TRBD2 | TRBV10-1 | CASSESQNSGTSGGARQEQYF | TGCGCCAGCAGTGAGTCGCAAAACTCCGGGACTAGCGGGGGGGCACGCCAGGAGCAGTATTTT
TRBJ2-5 | . | TRBD1 | TRBV6-2/TRBV6-3 | CASSFQTGAIETQYF | TGTGCCAGCAGTTTCCAGACAGGGGCTATAGAGACCCAGTACTTC
TRBJ2-3 | once | TRBD2 | TRBV18 | CASSPSGNIRGTDTQYF | TGTGCCAGCTCACCAAGCGGGAATATCCGGGGCACAGATACGCAGTATTTT
TRBJ2-5 | once | TRBD1 | TRBV3-1/TRBV3-2 | CASSQDPGQGAAETQYF | TGTGCCAGCAGCCAAGACCCGGGACAGGGGGCAGCGGAGACCCAGTACTTC
TRBJ1-1 | . | . | TRBV11-2 | CASSRGQNTEAFF | TGTGCCAGCAGCCGCGGGCAGAACACTGAAGCTTTCTTT
TRBJ2-1 | . | . | TRBV12-2 | CASRRQGPRTSSAEQFF | TGTGCAAGTCGCAGACAGGGGCCCCGGACTAGTTCGGCTGAGCAGTTCTTC
TRBJ2-2 | . | . | TRBV10-2 | CASSQLTGELFF | TGCGCCAGCAGCCAACTCACCGGGGAGCTGTTTTTT